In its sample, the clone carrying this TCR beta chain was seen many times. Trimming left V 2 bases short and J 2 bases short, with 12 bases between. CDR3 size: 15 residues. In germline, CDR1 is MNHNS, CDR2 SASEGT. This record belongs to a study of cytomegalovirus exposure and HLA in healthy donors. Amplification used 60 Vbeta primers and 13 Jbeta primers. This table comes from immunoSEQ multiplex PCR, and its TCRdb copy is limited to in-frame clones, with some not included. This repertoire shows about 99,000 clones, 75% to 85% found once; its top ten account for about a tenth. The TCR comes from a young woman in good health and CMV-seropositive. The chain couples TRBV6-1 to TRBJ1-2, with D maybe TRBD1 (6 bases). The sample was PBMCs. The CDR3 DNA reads TGTGCCAGCAGTGAATTCGTGACAGGCAACTATGGCTACACCTTC. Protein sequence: CASSEFVTGNYGYTF.